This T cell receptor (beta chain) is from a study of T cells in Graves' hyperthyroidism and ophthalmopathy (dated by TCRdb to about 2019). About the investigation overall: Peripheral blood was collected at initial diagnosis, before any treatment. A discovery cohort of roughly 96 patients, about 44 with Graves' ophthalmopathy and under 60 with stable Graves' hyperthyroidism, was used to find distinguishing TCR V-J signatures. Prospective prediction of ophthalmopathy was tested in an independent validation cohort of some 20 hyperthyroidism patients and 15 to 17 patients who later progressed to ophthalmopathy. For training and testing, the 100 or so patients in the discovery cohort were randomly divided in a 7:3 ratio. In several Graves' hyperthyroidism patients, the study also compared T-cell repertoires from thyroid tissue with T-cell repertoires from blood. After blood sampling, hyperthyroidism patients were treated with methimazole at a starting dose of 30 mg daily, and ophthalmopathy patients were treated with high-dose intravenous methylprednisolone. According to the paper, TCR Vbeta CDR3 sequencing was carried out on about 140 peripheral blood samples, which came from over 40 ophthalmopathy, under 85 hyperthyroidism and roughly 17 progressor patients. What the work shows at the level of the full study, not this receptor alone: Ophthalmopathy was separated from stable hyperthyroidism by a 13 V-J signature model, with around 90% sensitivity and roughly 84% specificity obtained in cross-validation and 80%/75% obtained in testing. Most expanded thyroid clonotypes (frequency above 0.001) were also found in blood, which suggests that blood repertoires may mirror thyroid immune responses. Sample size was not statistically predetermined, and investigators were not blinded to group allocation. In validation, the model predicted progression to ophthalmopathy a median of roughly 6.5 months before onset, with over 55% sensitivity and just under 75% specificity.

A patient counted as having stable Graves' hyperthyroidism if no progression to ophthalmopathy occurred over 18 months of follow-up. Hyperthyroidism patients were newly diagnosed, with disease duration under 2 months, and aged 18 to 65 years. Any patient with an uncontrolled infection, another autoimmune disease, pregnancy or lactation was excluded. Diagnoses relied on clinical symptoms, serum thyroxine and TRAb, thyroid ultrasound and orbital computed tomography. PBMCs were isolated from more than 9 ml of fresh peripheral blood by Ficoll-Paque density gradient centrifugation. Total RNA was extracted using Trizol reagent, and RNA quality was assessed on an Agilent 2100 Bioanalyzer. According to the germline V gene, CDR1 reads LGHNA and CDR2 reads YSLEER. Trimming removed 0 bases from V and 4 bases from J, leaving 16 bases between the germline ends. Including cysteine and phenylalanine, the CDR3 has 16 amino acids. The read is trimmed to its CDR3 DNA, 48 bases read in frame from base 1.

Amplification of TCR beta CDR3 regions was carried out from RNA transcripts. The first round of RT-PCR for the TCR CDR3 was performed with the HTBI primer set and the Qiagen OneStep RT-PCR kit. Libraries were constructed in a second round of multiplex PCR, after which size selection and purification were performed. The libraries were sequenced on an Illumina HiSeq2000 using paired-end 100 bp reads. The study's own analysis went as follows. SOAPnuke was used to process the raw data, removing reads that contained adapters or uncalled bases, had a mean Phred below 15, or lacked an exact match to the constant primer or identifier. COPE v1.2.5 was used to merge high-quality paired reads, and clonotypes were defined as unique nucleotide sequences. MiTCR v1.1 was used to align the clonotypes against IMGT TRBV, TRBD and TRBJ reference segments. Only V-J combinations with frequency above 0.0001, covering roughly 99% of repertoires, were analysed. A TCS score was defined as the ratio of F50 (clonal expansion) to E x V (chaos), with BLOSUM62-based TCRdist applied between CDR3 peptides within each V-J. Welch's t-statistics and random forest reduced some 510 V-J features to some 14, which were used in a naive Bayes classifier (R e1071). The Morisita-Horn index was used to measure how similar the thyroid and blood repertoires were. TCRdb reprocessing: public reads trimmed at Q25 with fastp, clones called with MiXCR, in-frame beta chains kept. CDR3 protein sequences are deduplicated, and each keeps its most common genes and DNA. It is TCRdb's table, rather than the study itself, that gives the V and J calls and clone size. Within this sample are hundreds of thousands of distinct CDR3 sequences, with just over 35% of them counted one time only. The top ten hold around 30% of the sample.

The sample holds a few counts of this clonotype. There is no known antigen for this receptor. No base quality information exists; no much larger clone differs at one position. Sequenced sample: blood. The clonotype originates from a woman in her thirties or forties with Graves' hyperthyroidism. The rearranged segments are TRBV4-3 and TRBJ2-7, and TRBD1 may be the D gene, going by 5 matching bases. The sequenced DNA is TGCGCCAGCAGCCAAGATTTGGGCAGGGCGGAATACGAGCAGTACTTC. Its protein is CASSQDLGRAEYEQYF.